This TCR beta chain was sequenced in a study of early stage breast cancer tumors. At the level of the study: Average read coverage per sample was roughly 9.7-fold.

CDR1 SGHTA and CDR2 FQGNSA come from the germline V gene. Trimming pared 1 base from V and 5 bases from J, leaving 9 bases between. This CDR3 contains 14 residues. Only in-frame clones appear in the TCRdb table, and some are missing; sequencing was by immunoSEQ multiplex PCR. Found here are thousands of clones, roughly 75% of them singletons; the top ten hold about 8.6%. This chain connects TRBV7-2 to TRBJ2-1; D is ambiguous. The clonotype comes from a person aged 40 to 49 with breast cancer. Sequencing was done on a sample of normal breast tissue next to the tumor. This chain's CDR3 is CASSLGRQNNEQFF. The CDR3 bases are TGTGCCAGCAGCTTAGGACGGCAGAACAATGAGCAGTTCTTC.